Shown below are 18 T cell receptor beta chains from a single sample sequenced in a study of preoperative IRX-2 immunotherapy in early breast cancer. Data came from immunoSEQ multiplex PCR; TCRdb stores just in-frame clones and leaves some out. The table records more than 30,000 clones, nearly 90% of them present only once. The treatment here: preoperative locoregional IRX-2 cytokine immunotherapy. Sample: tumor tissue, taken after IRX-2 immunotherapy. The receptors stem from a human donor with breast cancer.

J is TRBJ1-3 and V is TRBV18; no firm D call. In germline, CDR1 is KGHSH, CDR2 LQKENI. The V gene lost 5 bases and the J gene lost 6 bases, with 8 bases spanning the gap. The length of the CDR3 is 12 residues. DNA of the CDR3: TGTGCCAGCTCATCGAGTCTAAACACCATATATTTT. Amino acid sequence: CASSSSLNTIYF.

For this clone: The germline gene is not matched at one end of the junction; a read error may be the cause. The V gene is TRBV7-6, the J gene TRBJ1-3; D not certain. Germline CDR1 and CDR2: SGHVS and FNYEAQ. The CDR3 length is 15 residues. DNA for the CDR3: TGTGCTAGCAGCTTATGGGATAATGCTGGAAACACCATATATTTT. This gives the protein CASSLWDNAGNTIYF.

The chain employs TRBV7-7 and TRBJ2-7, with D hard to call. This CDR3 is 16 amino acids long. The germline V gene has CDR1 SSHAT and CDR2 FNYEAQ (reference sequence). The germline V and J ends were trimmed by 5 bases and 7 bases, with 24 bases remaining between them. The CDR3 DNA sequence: TGTGCCAGCAGCAAAACGCGGATTTCGGGCGACGGGGAGCAGTACGTC. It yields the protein CASSKTRISGDGEQYV.

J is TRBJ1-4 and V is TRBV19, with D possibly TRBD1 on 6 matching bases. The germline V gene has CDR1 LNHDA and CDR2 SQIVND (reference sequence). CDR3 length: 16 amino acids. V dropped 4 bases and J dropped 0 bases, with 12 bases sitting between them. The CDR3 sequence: CASSNGQTATNEKLFF. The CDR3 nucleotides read TGTGCCAGTAGTAACGGACAGACCGCAACTAATGAAAAACTGTTTTTT.

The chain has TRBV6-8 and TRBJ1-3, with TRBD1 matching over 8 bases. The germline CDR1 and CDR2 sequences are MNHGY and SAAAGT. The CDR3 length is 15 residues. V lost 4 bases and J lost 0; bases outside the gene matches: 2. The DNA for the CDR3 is TGTGCCAGCAGTTTAACAGGGGGCTCTGGAAACACCATATATTTT. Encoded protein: CASSLTGGSGNTIYF.

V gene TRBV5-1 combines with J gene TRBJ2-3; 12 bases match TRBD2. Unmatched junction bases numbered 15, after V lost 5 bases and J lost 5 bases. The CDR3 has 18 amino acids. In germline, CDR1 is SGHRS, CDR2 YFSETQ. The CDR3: CASSPWGLAGLQRDTQYF. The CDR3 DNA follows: TGCGCCAGCAGTCCTTGGGGACTAGCGGGTTTGCAGAGAGATACGCAGTATTTT.

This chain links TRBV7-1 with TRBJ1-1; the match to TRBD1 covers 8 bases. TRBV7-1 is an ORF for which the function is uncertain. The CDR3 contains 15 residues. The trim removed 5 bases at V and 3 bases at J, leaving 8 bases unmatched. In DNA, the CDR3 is TGTGCCAGCAGCAACCGACAGGGGTGGGACACTGAAGCTTTCTTT. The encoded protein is CASSNRQGWDTEAFF.

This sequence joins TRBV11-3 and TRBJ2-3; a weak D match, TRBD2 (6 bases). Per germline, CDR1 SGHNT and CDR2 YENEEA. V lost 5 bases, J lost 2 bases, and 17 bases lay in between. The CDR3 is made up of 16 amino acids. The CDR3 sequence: CASSARRGYNTDTQYF. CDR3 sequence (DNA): TGTGCCAGCAGCGCCCGACGGGGGTACAACACAGATACGCAGTATTTT.

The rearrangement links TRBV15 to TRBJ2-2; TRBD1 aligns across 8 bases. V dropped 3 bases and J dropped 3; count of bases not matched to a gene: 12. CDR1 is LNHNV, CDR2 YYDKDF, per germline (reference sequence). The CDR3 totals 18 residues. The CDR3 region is CATSRTGTGSGDTGELFF. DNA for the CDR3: TGTGCCACCAGCAGGACCGGGACAGGATCTGGTGACACCGGGGAGCTGTTTTTT.

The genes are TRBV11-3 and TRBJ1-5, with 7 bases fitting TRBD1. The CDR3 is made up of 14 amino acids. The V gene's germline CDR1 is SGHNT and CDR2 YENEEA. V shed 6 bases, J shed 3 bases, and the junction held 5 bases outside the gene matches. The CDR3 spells CASSSQGPNQPQHF. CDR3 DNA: TGTGCCAGCAGTTCACAGGGGCCCAATCAGCCCCAGCATTTT.

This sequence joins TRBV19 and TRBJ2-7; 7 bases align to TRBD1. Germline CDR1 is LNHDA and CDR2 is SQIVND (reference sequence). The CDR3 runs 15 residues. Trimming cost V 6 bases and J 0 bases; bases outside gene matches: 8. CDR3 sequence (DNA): TGTGCCAGTAGCCCCCGGACAGGCTACTCCTACGAGCAGTACTTC. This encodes CASSPRTGYSYEQYF.

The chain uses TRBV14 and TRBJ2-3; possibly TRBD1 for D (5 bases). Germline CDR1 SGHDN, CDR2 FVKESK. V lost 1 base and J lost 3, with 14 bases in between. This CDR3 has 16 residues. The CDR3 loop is CASSQVPGQSTDTQYF. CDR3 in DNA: TGTGCCAGCAGCCAAGTCCCTGGACAATCAACAGATACGCAGTATTTT.

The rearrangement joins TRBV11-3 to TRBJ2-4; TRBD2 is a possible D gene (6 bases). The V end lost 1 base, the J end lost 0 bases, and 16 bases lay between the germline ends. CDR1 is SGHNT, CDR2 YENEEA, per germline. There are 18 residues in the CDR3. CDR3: CASSLGRAGILAKNIQYF. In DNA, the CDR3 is TGTGCCAGCAGCTTAGGGCGGGCGGGGATCCTAGCCAAAAACATTCAGTACTTC.

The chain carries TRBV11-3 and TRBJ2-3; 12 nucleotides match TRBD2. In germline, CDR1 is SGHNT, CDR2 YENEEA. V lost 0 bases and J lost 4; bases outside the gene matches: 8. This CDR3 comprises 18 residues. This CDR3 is CASSLEASGGAASDTQYF. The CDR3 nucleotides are TGTGCCAGCAGCTTAGAGGCTAGCGGGGGGGCGGCGTCAGATACGCAGTATTTT.

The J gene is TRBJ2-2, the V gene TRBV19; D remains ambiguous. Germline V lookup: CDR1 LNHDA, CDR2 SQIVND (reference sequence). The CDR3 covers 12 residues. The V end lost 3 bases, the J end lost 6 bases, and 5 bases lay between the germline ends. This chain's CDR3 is CASSILAGELFF. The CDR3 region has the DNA TGTGCCAGTAGTATCTTGGCCGGGGAGCTGTTTTTT. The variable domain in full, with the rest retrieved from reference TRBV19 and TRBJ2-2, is DGGITQSPKYLFRKEGQNVTLSCEQNLNHDAMYWYRQDPGQGLRLIYYSQIVNDFQKGDIAEGYSVSREKKESFPLTVTSAQKNPTAFYLCASSILAGELFFGEGSRLTVL.

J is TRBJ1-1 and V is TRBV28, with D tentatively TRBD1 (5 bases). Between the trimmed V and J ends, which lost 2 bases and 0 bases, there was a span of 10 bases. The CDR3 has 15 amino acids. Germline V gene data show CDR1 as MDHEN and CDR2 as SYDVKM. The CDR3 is CASSLQGMMNTEAFF. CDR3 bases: TGTGCCAGCAGTTTACAGGGTATGATGAACACTGAAGCTTTCTTT.

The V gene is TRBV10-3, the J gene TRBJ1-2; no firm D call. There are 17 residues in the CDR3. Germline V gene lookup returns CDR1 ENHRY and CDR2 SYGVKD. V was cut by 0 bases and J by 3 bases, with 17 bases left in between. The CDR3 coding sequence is TGTGCCATCAGTGAGTCCGTTTGGGTGGGGTTGGACTATGGCTACACCTTC. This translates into CAISESVWVGLDYGYTF.

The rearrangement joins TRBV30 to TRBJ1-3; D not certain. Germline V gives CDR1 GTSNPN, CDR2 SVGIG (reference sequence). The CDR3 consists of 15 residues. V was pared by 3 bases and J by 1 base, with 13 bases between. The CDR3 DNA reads TGTGCCTGGAGGGGCCAAGCGGAATCTGGAAACACCATATATTTT. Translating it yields CAWRGQAESGNTIYF.